The clone carrying this TCR beta chain was observed a single time. The sample originates from a study of cytomegalovirus exposure and HLA in healthy donors. Study as a whole: From donors who were HLA-typed, an early data release held approximately 84 million unique TCRs.

PCR used 60 Vbeta primers and 13 Jbeta primers. Data came from immunoSEQ multiplex PCR; TCRdb stores just in-frame clones and leaves some out. The sample holds 150,000 to 180,000 clones, roughly 80% seen once. Trimming removed 1 base from V and 7 bases from J, with 17 bases in between. Per the germline V gene, CDR1 is LGHNT and CDR2 is FRNRAP. The CDR3 is 17 amino acids. The chain combines TRBV12-5 with TRBJ1-6, with a tentative D call TRBD1 (5 bases). This sequence was found in a man aged 25-45 years in good health and CMV-seropositive. The material sequenced was PBMCs. In nucleotides, the CDR3 is TGTGCTAGTGGTTTGGCAGGGTACAGGCTGAGGAATTCACCCCTCCACTTT. This encodes CASGLAGYRLRNSPLHF.